These 15 T cell receptor beta chains originate from one sample sequenced in a study of T cell responses to AZD1222 COVID-19 vaccine. The data were produced by immunoSEQ multiplex PCR, yet TCRdb's version contains in-frame clones alone and is incomplete. The table has about 54,000 clones, 75% to 90% seen once; the top ten hold about 7%. The sample here was peripheral blood, taken 28 days after the second AZD1222 dose. The origin of the receptors is an adult who received the AZD1222 COVID-19 vaccine.

The rearrangement links TRBV12-3 or TRBV12-4 to TRBJ2-7; maybe TRBD1 (6 bases). Trimming took 5 bases from V and 2 from J, leaving 10 bases between them. This CDR3 region has 13 residues. This CDR3 reads CASSGQIAYEQYF. The DNA for the CDR3 is TGTGCCAGCAGTGGACAGATAGCCTACGAGCAGTACTTC.

This clone has a handful of counts. The J gene is TRBJ1-2, the V gene TRBV4-2; D might be TRBD1 (5 bases). The germline gives CDR1 LGHNA, CDR2 YNFKEQ. The CDR3 loop spans 15 amino acids. V gave up 0 bases and J gave up 3 bases, with 11 bases separating them. The CDR3 here is CASSQEDKGDYGYTF. The CDR3 region has the DNA TGTGCCAGCAGCCAAGAGGACAAAGGGGACTATGGCTACACCTTC.

The chain joins TRBV5-1 to TRBJ1-5; tentatively, D is TRBD1 (5 bases). CDR1 is SGHRS, CDR2 YFSETQ, per germline. The V end was cut by 5 bases, the J end by 0 bases, with 12 bases between. This CDR3 has 15 residues. The CDR3 reads CASSEGANSNQPQHF. CDR3 in DNA: TGCGCCAGCAGTGAAGGGGCGAATAGCAATCAGCCCCAGCATTTT.

V is TRBV7-9 and J is TRBJ2-1, with unresolved D. Deletions cut 4 bases from V and 5 bases from J, with 12 bases between. The CDR3 covers 14 residues. Germline-derived CDR1 and CDR2 are SEHNR and FQNEAQ (reference sequence). The CDR3 protein is CASSSGPVHNEQFF. The CDR3 DNA sequence: TGTGCCAGCAGCTCGGGTCCCGTCCACAATGAGCAGTTCTTC.

The V and J genes are TRBV5-1 and TRBJ2-1; 11 bases align to TRBD2. Losses at the gene ends were 1 base for V and 6 bases for J; bases not matched to a gene: 3. The germline V gene encodes CDR1 SGHRS and CDR2 YFSETQ. The length of the CDR3 is 15 residues. The CDR3 nucleotides read TGCGCCAGCAGCTTGACTAGCGGGAGTGGCAATGAGCAGTTCTTC. Amino acids: CASSLTSGSGNEQFF.

This clone was detected a few times. The J gene is TRBJ2-7, the V gene TRBV5-1, with D uncertain. Trimming cost V 2 bases and J 3 bases, with 9 bases left between them. This CDR3 region has 13 residues. CDR1 is SGHRS, CDR2 YFSETQ, per germline. This chain's CDR3 is CASSFGYNYEQYF. In nucleotides, the CDR3 is TGCGCCAGCAGCTTCGGCTATAACTACGAGCAGTACTTC.

The chain recombines TRBV5-6 with TRBJ2-5, with 13 bases matching TRBD2. The J segment lost 2 bases and the V segment lost 7 bases, leaving 5 bases of the junction unmatched. CDR3 size: 15 residues. Germline assignment: CDR1 SGHDT and CDR2 YYEEEE. CDR3 loop: CASSWGLAGQETQYF. DNA of the CDR3: TGTGCCAGCTCCTGGGGACTAGCGGGACAAGAGACCCAGTACTTC.

The rearrangement joins TRBV18 to TRBJ1-1; D unclear. V was cut by 1 base and J by 7 bases, with 4 bases left in between. CDR1 and CDR2 (germline): KGHSH, LQKENI. The CDR3 runs 11 residues. The CDR3 loop is CASSPLHEAFF. CDR3 sequence (DNA): TGTGCCAGCTCACCACTGCATGAAGCTTTCTTT.

The J gene is TRBJ2-5, the V gene TRBV13, with TRBD2 matching over 7 bases. The germline V gene encodes CDR1 PRHDT and CDR2 FYEKMQ (reference sequence). V shed 5 bases, J shed 1 base, and the junction held 7 bases outside the gene matches. The CDR3 covers 15 residues. CDR3 loop: CASSVLGGGQETQYF. CDR3 nucleotide sequence: TGTGCCAGCAGCGTCCTCGGCGGGGGCCAAGAGACCCAGTACTTC.

This chain joins TRBV6-2 or TRBV6-3 and TRBJ2-7; D remains ambiguous. CDR1 MNHEY and CDR2 SVGEGT come from the germline V gene. The CDR3 is 14 residues long. Between the trimmed V and J ends, which lost 2 bases and 0 bases, there was a span of 8 bases. CDR3 protein: CASSYDHSSYEQYF. The CDR3 nucleotides are TGTGCCAGCAGTTACGACCACAGCTCCTACGAGCAGTACTTC.

The chain combines TRBV7-3 with TRBJ1-2; no definite D call. V gave up 0 bases and J gave up 4 bases, with 12 bases separating them. The CDR3 consists of 15 residues. Germline V gene data show CDR1 as SGHTA and CDR2 as FQGTGA. The CDR3 is CASSLTAGPPYGYTF. CDR3 in DNA: TGTGCCAGCAGCTTAACGGCCGGACCGCCCTATGGCTACACCTTC.

The chain has TRBV28 and TRBJ1-1; a possible D gene is TRBD1 (6 bases). This CDR3 contains 13 residues. Trimming took off 10 bases at V and 6 bases at J, with 18 bases between the two ends. In germline, CDR1 is MDHEN, CDR2 SYDVKM. The DNA for the CDR3 is TGTGCCAATTCGGTAGGGGGGGTGGCTGAAGCTTTCTTT. It codes for CANSVGGVAEAFF.

This clone was detected a few times. The chain joins TRBV21-1 to TRBJ1-5. TRBV21-1 is assigned pseudogene status. The CDR3 is made up of 17 amino acids. The CDR3 DNA sequence: TGTGCCCCCCCAAGCCCCGGGGGGGGCGAAGGCAATCAGCCCCAGCATTTT. Amino acids: CAPPSPGGGEGNQPQHF.

The CDR3 here is CASSLIAGQGSSGANVLTF. In DNA, the CDR3 is TGTGCCAGCAGCTTAATCGCGGGACAGGGGTCCTCTGGGGCCAACGTCCTGACTTTC. This chain links TRBV3-1 (or the pseudogene TRBV3-2) with TRBJ2-6; 10 nucleotides line up with TRBD1. J lost 0 bases, V lost 5 bases, and 10 bases had no gene match. Germline values: CDR1 LGHDT, CDR2 YNNKEL (reference sequence). The CDR3 spans 19 residues.

The chain uses TRBV7-2 and TRBJ2-2, with 15 bases that match TRBD2. After removal of 4 bases from V and 4 bases from J, the junction contained 7 bases not matched to a gene. Germline V gene data show CDR1 as SGHTA and CDR2 as FQGNSA. The CDR3 contains 18 residues. For the CDR3, the DNA is TGTGCCAGCAGCTCCGGACTAGCGGGAGGGAGGCCCACCGGGGAGCTGTTTTTT. It specifies CASSSGLAGGRPTGELFF.